This T cell receptor (beta chain) was sequenced for a study of patients and donors after allogeneic stem cell transplantation. This clonotype was seen only a few times. Trimming removed 5 bases from V and 3 bases from J; junction bases left unmatched: 3. Germline V gene sequence: CDR1 DFQATT, CDR2 SNEGSKA (reference sequence). The CDR3 is 12 amino acids. One entry per CDR3 protein, called by TCRdb with MiXCR from the RT-PCR reads. This sample yields some 880,000 distinct CDR3 sequences, of which under 20% are seen a single time; 5% to 7.5% belongs to the top ten. The V call is TRBV20-1, the J call TRBJ2-7, with 8 bases matching TRBD2. This sequence was found in a human donor who was either an allogeneic HSCT recipient or a stem cell or donor lymphocyte infusion donor (not recorded which). It is not recorded whose cells these are; they may come from a transplant donor. The sequenced material came from blood, either unsorted or a sorted T cell fraction (not recorded which). This CDR3 reads CSARLALYEQYF. The CDR3 DNA follows: TGCAGTGCTCGACTAGCGCTCTACGAGCAGTACTTC.